These 3 T cell receptor beta chains were all obtained from the same sample, sequenced in a study of lymphopenia after photon versus proton radiotherapy. Some clones are missing from TCRdb's copy, which holds only in-frame ones; the method was immunoSEQ multiplex PCR. The sample holds about 6,900 clones, around 84% seen once. Sequencing used peripheral blood, obtained from a patient treated with photon-based radiotherapy. Receptors originate from a man younger than 45 with gastric cancer.

The chain uses TRBV6-5 and TRBJ1-1; D is unresolved. The CDR3 has 11 amino acids. Germline lookup yields CDR1 MNHEY and CDR2 SVGAGI. Trimming removed 8 bases from V and 1 base from J, with 5 bases in between. In DNA, the CDR3 is TGTGCCAGCGTCAGGAACACTGAAGCTTTCTTT. Its protein product is CASVRNTEAFF.

CDR3: CASSLAGYGDTQYF. CDR3 bases: TGCGCCAGCAGCTTGGCCGGCTATGGGGATACGCAGTATTTT. The chain couples TRBV5-1 to TRBJ2-3; D uncertain. Germline-derived CDR1 and CDR2 are SGHRS and YFSETQ. This CDR3 is built from 14 residues. Trimming cost V 0 bases and J 6 bases, with 11 bases left between them. The entire variable domain, with the rest obtained from reference TRBV5-1 and TRBJ2-3, is as follows: KAGVTQTPRYLIKTRGQQVTLSCSPISGHRSVSWYQQTPGQGLQFLFEYFSETQRNKGNFPGRFSGRQFSNSRSEMNVSTLELGDSALYLCASSLAGYGDTQYFGPGTRLTVL.

The chain carries TRBV25-1 and TRBJ2-7, with unresolved D. V lost 5 bases to trimming and J lost 0 bases, with 20 bases between them. Per germline, CDR1 MGHDK and CDR2 SYGVNS. CDR3 length: 17 amino acids. In DNA form, the CDR3 reads TGTGCCAGCAGTCCCCCACTCTCTGGCGGTGACTCCTACGAGCAGTACTTC. It codes for CASSPPLSGGDSYEQYF.